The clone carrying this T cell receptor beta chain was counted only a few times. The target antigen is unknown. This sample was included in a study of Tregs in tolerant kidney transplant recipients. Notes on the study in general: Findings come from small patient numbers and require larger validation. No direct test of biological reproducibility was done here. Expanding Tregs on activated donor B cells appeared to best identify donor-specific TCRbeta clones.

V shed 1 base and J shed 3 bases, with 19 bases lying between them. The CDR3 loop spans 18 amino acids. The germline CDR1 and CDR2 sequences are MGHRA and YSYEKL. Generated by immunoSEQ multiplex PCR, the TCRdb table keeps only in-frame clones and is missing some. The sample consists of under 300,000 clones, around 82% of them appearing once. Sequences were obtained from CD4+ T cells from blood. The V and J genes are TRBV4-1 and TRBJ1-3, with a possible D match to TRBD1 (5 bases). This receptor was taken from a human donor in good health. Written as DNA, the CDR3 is TGCGCCAGCAGCCAAGTTTTGGCGCCTGGGGGATTTGGAAACACCATATATTTT. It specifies CASSQVLAPGGFGNTIYF.